This TCR beta chain is from a study of CD8 T cells in ankylosing spondylitis. Overall study results and limits: Ankylosing spondylitis blood appeared to carry a characteristic TCR beta motif of roughly eight highly homologous variants. Disease-associated clonotypes exhibited CD8+ identity and were relatively infrequent in peripheral blood. Reportedly, matched ankylosing spondylitis synovial fluid was significantly enriched for disease-linked clones. Reactive arthritis synovial fluid and blood previously showed some of these motif variants.

This clonotype was counted a few times. Antigen unknown. The CDR3 has 12 amino acids. Trimming pared 1 base from V and 8 bases from J, leaving 8 bases between. CDR1 and CDR2 from the germline V gene are MNHNS and SASEGT. A quantitative 5'-RACE method, one with molecular barcodes, was used to make TCR beta libraries. A single record per CDR3 protein comes from TCRdb applying MiXCR to the 5' RACE reads. The data contain hundreds of thousands of distinct CDR3 sequences, about 11% of them singletons. Sequencing input: blood, either unsorted or a sorted T cell fraction (not recorded which). The V call is TRBV6-1, the J call TRBJ1-2, with D hard to call. The clonotype was recovered from a male donor with ankylosing spondylitis. Written as DNA, the CDR3 is TGTGCCAGCAGTGAAGGGATTAGCGGCTACACCTTC. This translates into CASSEGISGYTF.